Here is one TCR beta chain with its context. This sample was included in a study of T cells in Graves' hyperthyroidism and ophthalmopathy. This CDR3 has 14 amino acids. Germline V gene lookup returns CDR1 LNHDA and CDR2 SQIVND (reference sequence). V was cut by 4 bases and J by 2 bases, with 12 bases left in between. Template material for amplifying TCR beta CDR3 regions consisted of RNA transcripts. RT-PCR in the first round (using the HTBI primer set) targeted the TCR CDR3. Using its own MiXCR run on the multiplex PCR reads, TCRdb lists one record per CDR3 protein. The sample lists hundreds of thousands of distinct CDR3 sequences; around 20% were seen once.

The sequence was collected from a woman in her forties or fifties with Graves' hyperthyroidism that later progressed to Graves' ophthalmopathy. The chain links TRBV19 to TRBJ2-7; tentative D call: TRBD1 (6 bases). Source material: blood. CDR3 nucleotide sequence: TGTGCCAGTAGTAGGGGGCAGGACCCCTACGAGCAGTACTTC. Translating it yields CASSRGQDPYEQYF. Combining the CDR3 with reference TRBV19 and TRBJ2-7 gives the whole variable domain DGGITQSPKYLFRKEGQNVTLSCEQNLNHDAMYWYRQDPGQGLRLIYYSQIVNDFQKGDIAEGYSVSREKKESFPLTVTSAQKNPTAFYLCASSRGQDPYEQYFGPGTRLTVT.